Presented here are 3 T cell receptor beta chains from one specimen sequenced in a study of T cell repertoires in cytomegalovirus infection. MiXCR was run by TCRdb on the reads, yielding one entry per CDR3 protein. The data hold approximately 550,000 distinct CDR3 sequences, with approximately 17% observed a single time. Specimen: CD8+ T cells from PBMCs. All receptors derive from a human donor in good health (CMV status not recorded). Some clones in this sample may be carry-over from other donors' samples.

This clonotype turned up a few times. The rearrangement joins TRBV5-6 to TRBJ1-4, with D possibly matching TRBD1 (6 bases). Germline V gene sequence: CDR1 SGHDT, CDR2 YYEEEE. The V end was cut by 4 bases, the J end by 4 bases, with 11 bases between. This CDR3 has 14 amino acids. CDR3 DNA sequence: TGTGCCAGCAGCCACAGGGCGCTTAATGAAAAACTGTTTTTT. Its translation is CASSHRALNEKLFF.

This clonotype appeared many times. The rearrangement links TRBV7-2 to TRBJ2-2; TRBD2 matches 12 bases. With V trimmed by 5 bases and J by 5 bases, 15 bases remained unmatched. The CDR3 is 19 residues long. Germline V CDR1 and CDR2: SGHTA, FQGNSA. CDR3 bases: TGTGCCAGCAGCCGTCGGACACGGACCGGGACTAGCGGGACCGGGGAGCTGTTTTTT. Its translation is CASSRRTRTGTSGTGELFF.

There are many counts of this clonotype. The rearrangement uses TRBV6-4 and TRBJ2-3; 10 bases are shared with TRBD2. CDR3 size: 16 residues. The V gene end was trimmed by 5 bases and the J gene end by 1 base; junction bases not matched to a gene: 6. Per germline, CDR1 MRHNA and CDR2 SNTAGT. This chain's CDR3 is CASSPTGTSGTDTQYF. The CDR3 DNA is TGTGCCAGCAGTCCCACCGGGACTAGCGGCACAGATACGCAGTATTTT.